This T cell receptor beta chain was retrieved from a study of shared clonotypes between healthy human individuals. This clone was seen a single time. Its target is not known. The CDR3 has 11 amino acids. Between the trimmed V and J ends, which lost 5 bases and 6 bases, there was a span of 8 bases. The germline V gene has CDR1 MDHEN and CDR2 SYDVKM. Profiled with immunoSEQ multiplex PCR; TCRdb holds only in-frame clones, not every one. The table includes about 2.2 million clones, just over 90% detected once. Study-wide findings and caveats: Sampling covered blood only; tissue repertoires likely differ.

Naive CD8 isolation took CD45RO-negative cells positively selected for CCR7 and excluded terminally differentiated effector memory CD45RA+ cells. This rearrangement joins TRBV28 to TRBJ2-7; the D gene is possibly TRBD1 (5 bases). This receptor was obtained from a man between 18 and 29 years old in good health. Some clones in this sample may be carry-over from other donors' samples. Sequences were obtained from naive CD8+ T cells from PBMCs. The DNA for the CDR3 is TGTGCCAGCAGTGGGGCCCTCGAGCAGTACTTC. Translating gives CASSGALEQYF.